A selection of T cell receptor beta chains follows, all from one sample in a study of OX40 agonist ivuxolimab in advanced cancers. Profiling relied on immunoSEQ multiplex PCR, and the TCRdb table lists in-frame clones only, not all of them. The data hold 15,000 or so clones, with roughly 79% observed a single time. This material consisted of CD4+ or CD8+ T cells sorted from blood, taken in a trial of the OX40 agonist ivuxolimab. These TCRs come from an adult with an advanced solid tumor such as melanoma, head and neck, liver or kidney cancer. CDR3s include the opening cysteine and the closing phenylalanine or tryptophan. A D gene is named only where the DNA matches it firmly. Size is stated for part of the rows, as once, few or many counts, or as a class when the clone is expanded.

d_call: .; v_call: TRBV19; clone_size: .; j_call: TRBJ2-1; cdr3_aa: CASNPGGYNEQFF; cdr3_nt: TGTGCCAGTAATCCAGGGGGGTACAATGAGCAGTTCTTC
d_call: .; v_call: TRBV10-2; clone_size: .; j_call: TRBJ2-3; cdr3_aa: CASSEQFSTDTQYF; cdr3_nt: TGCGCCAGCAGTGAACAGTTTAGCACAGATACGCAGTATTTT
d_call: TRBD1; v_call: TRBV7-9; clone_size: .; j_call: TRBJ1-2; cdr3_aa: CASSSTGDNYGYTF; cdr3_nt: TGTGCCAGCAGTTCTACAGGGGATAACTATGGCTACACCTTC
d_call: TRBD1; v_call: TRBV6-5; clone_size: .; j_call: TRBJ1-2; cdr3_aa: CASSYSAGGNYGYTF; cdr3_nt: TGTGCCAGCAGTTACTCGGCAGGGGGCAACTATGGCTACACCTTC
d_call: .; v_call: TRBV4-1; clone_size: .; j_call: TRBJ2-5; cdr3_aa: CASSPGWDPTQYF; cdr3_nt: TGCGCCAGCAGCCCCGGCTGGGACCCGACCCAGTACTTC
d_call: TRBD1; v_call: TRBV27; clone_size: .; j_call: TRBJ2-7; cdr3_aa: CASSLFRDSYEQYF; cdr3_nt: TGTGCCAGCAGTTTATTTCGGGACAGCTACGAGCAGTACTTC
d_call: .; v_call: TRBV4-1; clone_size: .; j_call: TRBJ1-1; cdr3_aa: CASSLGPGLNTEAFF; cdr3_nt: TGCGCCAGCAGCCTCGGCCCGGGTTTGAACACTGAAGCTTTCTTT
d_call: .; v_call: TRBV2; clone_size: .; j_call: TRBJ1-2; cdr3_aa: CASSDSDGELIYGYTF; cdr3_nt: TGTGCCAGCAGTGATTCAGACGGGGAGCTTATCTATGGCTACACCTTC
d_call: .; v_call: TRBV7-2; clone_size: .; j_call: TRBJ1-1; cdr3_aa: CASSLEGRNTEAFF; cdr3_nt: TGTGCCAGCAGCTTAGAGGGCAGGAACACTGAAGCTTTCTTT
d_call: .; v_call: TRBV6-5; clone_size: .; j_call: TRBJ2-1; cdr3_aa: CASSWDSRQYNEQFF; cdr3_nt: TGTGCCAGCAGCTGGGACTCTAGGCAATACAATGAGCAGTTCTTC
d_call: .; v_call: TRBV6-6; clone_size: once; j_call: TRBJ1-1; cdr3_aa: CASSPLTGSEAFF; cdr3_nt: TGTGCCAGCAGTCCCCTCACAGGAAGTGAAGCTTTCTTT
d_call: .; v_call: TRBV4-3; clone_size: .; j_call: TRBJ1-4; cdr3_aa: CASSQDLSLTGGLDNEKLFF; cdr3_nt: TGCGCCAGCAGCCAAGATCTATCCCTAACGGGGGGCTTGGATAATGAAAAACTGTTTTTT
d_call: .; v_call: TRBV19; clone_size: .; j_call: TRBJ1-2; cdr3_aa: CASSMGGNYGYTF; cdr3_nt: TGTGCCAGTAGTATGGGGGGAAACTATGGCTACACCTTC
d_call: .; v_call: TRBV2; clone_size: .; j_call: TRBJ1-4; cdr3_aa: CASRGTATNEKLFF; cdr3_nt: TGTGCCAGCAGAGGGACTGCAACTAATGAAAAACTGTTTTTT
d_call: .; v_call: TRBV7-9; clone_size: .; j_call: TRBJ2-6; cdr3_aa: CASSAGLSSGANVLTF; cdr3_nt: TGTGCCAGCAGCGCCGGACTAAGCTCTGGGGCCAACGTCCTGACTTTC
d_call: TRBD2; v_call: TRBV5-5; clone_size: .; j_call: TRBJ2-2; cdr3_aa: CASSLQNPGLAGFTGELFF; cdr3_nt: TGTGCCAGCAGCTTACAAAATCCGGGACTAGCGGGGTTCACCGGGGAGCTGTTTTTT
d_call: .; v_call: TRBV19; clone_size: .; j_call: TRBJ2-7; cdr3_aa: CASSIVDTGGYEQYF; cdr3_nt: TGTGCCAGTAGTATAGTGGACACCGGTGGCTACGAGCAGTACTTC
d_call: TRBD2; v_call: TRBV7-9; clone_size: once; j_call: TRBJ2-1; cdr3_aa: CASSWRLAGDLNEQFF; cdr3_nt: TGTGCCAGCAGCTGGAGACTAGCGGGAGATCTCAATGAGCAGTTCTTC
d_call: TRBD2; v_call: TRBV4-1; clone_size: .; j_call: TRBJ2-1; cdr3_aa: CASSQGAGGYNEQFF; cdr3_nt: TGCGCCAGCAGCCAAGGGGCGGGAGGGTACAATGAGCAGTTCTTC
d_call: .; v_call: TRBV4-3; clone_size: once; j_call: TRBJ1-1; cdr3_aa: CASSLARNTEAFF; cdr3_nt: TGCGCCAGCAGCCTAGCACGAAACACTGAAGCTTTCTTT
d_call: TRBD1; v_call: TRBV27; clone_size: .; j_call: TRBJ1-6; cdr3_aa: CASRDRGSPLHF; cdr3_nt: TGTGCCAGCCGGGACAGGGGATCGCCCCTCCACTTT
d_call: TRBD1; v_call: TRBV7-9; clone_size: .; j_call: TRBJ1-5; cdr3_aa: CASSLAGQGSGQPQHF; cdr3_nt: TGTGCCAGCAGCTTAGCAGGACAGGGGTCGGGTCAGCCCCAGCATTTT
d_call: TRBD2; v_call: TRBV11-3; clone_size: .; j_call: TRBJ2-2; cdr3_aa: CASSFLAGMNTGELFF; cdr3_nt: TGTGCCAGCAGCTTCCTAGCGGGGATGAACACCGGGGAGCTGTTTTTT
d_call: TRBD1; v_call: TRBV4-1; clone_size: .; j_call: TRBJ1-4; cdr3_aa: CASSQGWTGPDEKLFF; cdr3_nt: TGCGCCAGCAGCCAAGGCTGGACAGGGCCGGATGAAAAACTGTTTTTT
d_call: .; v_call: TRBV11-2; clone_size: .; j_call: TRBJ2-7; cdr3_aa: CASRGLQLRGPGHLYEQYF; cdr3_nt: TGTGCCAGCAGGGGACTCCAGCTTAGAGGCCCGGGACACCTCTACGAGCAGTACTTC
d_call: TRBD1; v_call: TRBV5-1; clone_size: .; j_call: TRBJ1-1; cdr3_aa: CASTATGAEAFF; cdr3_nt: TGCGCCAGCACCGCGACAGGGGCTGAAGCTTTCTTT
d_call: TRBD1; v_call: TRBV15; clone_size: few; j_call: TRBJ1-2; cdr3_aa: CATSFQRGLNYGYTF; cdr3_nt: TGTGCCACCAGCTTCCAAAGGGGGCTGAACTATGGCTACACCTTC
d_call: .; v_call: TRBV28; clone_size: .; j_call: TRBJ2-6; cdr3_aa: CASSHNSGANVLTF; cdr3_nt: TGTGCCAGCAGTCATAACTCTGGGGCCAACGTCCTGACTTTC
d_call: TRBD1; v_call: TRBV19; clone_size: .; j_call: TRBJ2-5; cdr3_aa: CASTDRDRGFQETQYF; cdr3_nt: TGTGCCAGTACCGACCGGGACAGGGGGTTCCAAGAGACCCAGTACTTC
d_call: TRBD2; v_call: TRBV6-5; clone_size: few; j_call: TRBJ2-5; cdr3_aa: CASSYPRGTRGETQYF; cdr3_nt: TGTGCCAGCAGTTACCCCCGGGGGACTAGAGGGGAGACCCAGTACTTC
d_call: .; v_call: TRBV4-3; clone_size: .; j_call: TRBJ1-3; cdr3_aa: CASSQDLDYPGNTIYF; cdr3_nt: TGCGCCAGCAGCCAAGATCTGGACTACCCTGGAAACACCATATATTTT
d_call: .; v_call: TRBV2; clone_size: .; j_call: TRBJ2-3; cdr3_aa: CASSRLYSTDTQYF; cdr3_nt: TGTGCCAGCAGCCGCCTGTATAGCACAGATACGCAGTATTTT
d_call: .; v_call: TRBV9; clone_size: .; j_call: TRBJ2-7; cdr3_aa: CASSEGDEQYF; cdr3_nt: TGTGCCAGCAGCGAGGGGGACGAGCAGTACTTC
d_call: .; v_call: TRBV7-9; clone_size: .; j_call: TRBJ2-5; cdr3_aa: CASSLVPGPRGETQYF; cdr3_nt: TGTGCCAGCAGCTTAGTCCCGGGACCTAGAGGAGAGACCCAGTACTTC
d_call: TRBD2; v_call: TRBV6-5; clone_size: once; j_call: TRBJ2-7; cdr3_aa: CASSYPSSGATYEQYF; cdr3_nt: TGTGCCAGCAGTTACCCATCTAGCGGGGCAACCTACGAGCAATACTTC
d_call: .; v_call: TRBV5-6; clone_size: few; j_call: TRBJ1-5; cdr3_aa: CASSLGGLGYQPQHF; cdr3_nt: TGTGCCAGCAGCCTGGGGGGGCTAGGGTATCAGCCCCAGCATTTT
d_call: TRBD1; v_call: TRBV7-9; clone_size: .; j_call: TRBJ1-1; cdr3_aa: CASSSPRGRGNTEAFF; cdr3_nt: TGTGCCAGCAGCTCCCCCAGGGGGCGGGGGAACACTGAAGCTTTCTTT
d_call: .; v_call: TRBV9; clone_size: .; j_call: TRBJ1-5; cdr3_aa: CASSASINQPQHF; cdr3_nt: TGTGCCAGCAGCGCCTCAATCAATCAGCCCCAGCATTTT
d_call: .; v_call: TRBV27; clone_size: .; j_call: TRBJ2-1; cdr3_aa: CASSQGREQFF; cdr3_nt: TGTGCCAGCAGTCAGGGTAGGGAGCAGTTCTTC
d_call: TRBD1; v_call: TRBV7-8; clone_size: .; j_call: TRBJ2-7; cdr3_aa: CASSQGTVSYEQYF; cdr3_nt: TGTGCCAGCAGCCAGGGGACAGTTTCCTACGAGCAGTACTTC
d_call: .; v_call: TRBV11-3; clone_size: .; j_call: TRBJ1-4; cdr3_aa: CASSFQDATNEKLFF; cdr3_nt: TGTGCCAGCAGCTTTCAGGATGCAACTAATGAAAAACTGTTTTTT
d_call: TRBD1; v_call: TRBV4-3; clone_size: .; j_call: TRBJ2-7; cdr3_aa: CASSQQTGTYEQYF; cdr3_nt: TGCGCCAGCAGCCAACAGACAGGGACCTACGAGCAGTACTTC
d_call: TRBD1; v_call: TRBV11-3; clone_size: .; j_call: TRBJ2-1; cdr3_aa: CASSPSGQDSYNEQFF; cdr3_nt: TGTGCCAGCAGCCCCTCGGGACAGGATTCCTACAATGAGCAGTTCTTC
d_call: TRBD2; v_call: TRBV15; clone_size: once; j_call: TRBJ2-1; cdr3_aa: CATSRDRSGSSPYNEQFF; cdr3_nt: TGTGCCACCAGCAGAGATCGTAGCGGGAGTAGCCCCTACAATGAGCAGTTCTTC
d_call: .; v_call: TRBV6-4; clone_size: once; j_call: TRBJ2-1; cdr3_aa: CASSANGYGVNEQFF; cdr3_nt: TGTGCCAGCAGTGCTAACGGGTACGGGGTCAATGAGCAGTTCTTC
d_call: .; v_call: TRBV28; clone_size: .; j_call: TRBJ2-3; cdr3_aa: CASSLASSSTDTQYF; cdr3_nt: TGTGCCAGCAGTTTGGCGTCGTCAAGCACAGATACGCAGTATTTT
d_call: .; v_call: TRBV19; clone_size: .; j_call: TRBJ2-1; cdr3_aa: CASSIGISYNEQFF; cdr3_nt: TGTGCCAGTAGTATTGGGATATCCTACAATGAGCAGTTCTTC
d_call: .; v_call: TRBV27; clone_size: .; j_call: TRBJ1-6; cdr3_aa: CASSLGPREVSPLHF; cdr3_nt: TGTGCCAGCAGTTTAGGACCAAGGGAAGTTTCACCCCTCCACTTT